The source of this T cell receptor (beta chain) is a study of blood T cell repertoires in COVID-19. CDR3 length: 15 amino acids. The germline V and J ends were trimmed by 2 bases and 4 bases, with 14 bases remaining between them. Germline V gene data show CDR1 as MGHRA and CDR2 as YSYEKL. TCRdb's table, derived via immunoSEQ multiplex PCR, lists solely in-frame clones and lacks some. This table has more than 300,000 clones, around 87% appearing once. This sequence originates from a man aged 40-55 years in a cohort exposed to, infected with or recovered from COVID-19 (not recorded which). This chain joins TRBV4-1 and TRBJ1-1; D gene ambiguous. Sequences were obtained from PBMCs or T cells enriched from blood (not recorded which). The chain's CDR3 is CASSQSPSGFTEAFF. DNA of the CDR3: TGCGCCAGCAGCCAATCACCTTCAGGCTTCACTGAAGCTTTCTTT.